This T cell receptor (beta chain) was recovered during a study of metastatic and nonmetastatic thyroid tumors. Turning to the study itself: Across peripheral blood and tumor or nodule tissue samples taken from malignant and benign thyroid patients, the repertoires were compared with one another.

Thyroid surgery was preceded by no treatment in any patient. The CDR3 extends over 16 amino acids. The V and J ends lost 0 bases and 8 bases respectively, with 14 bases between them. Per the germline V gene, CDR1 is MNHEY and CDR2 is SVGAGI. Under the authors' procedure: A distant-metastasis classifier for papillary thyroid cancer was built using CDR3 differences across clinicopathological groups. TCRdb reanalyzed the PCR reads via MiXCR. These V and J calls derive from TCRdb rather than the authors' analysis. The table has 72,000 or so clones, roughly 18% seen once. The chain joins TRBV6-5 to TRBJ1-6, with a tentative D call TRBD1 (5 bases). This TCR derives from a female donor with papillary thyroid cancer or a benign thyroid nodule (not recorded which). Some clones in this sample may be carry-over from other donors' samples. Sequenced input: blood. The CDR3 DNA reads TGTGCCAGCAGTTACTCTATAGGGACGGTGGATTCACCCCTCCACTTT. This sequence encodes CASSYSIGTVDSPLHF.